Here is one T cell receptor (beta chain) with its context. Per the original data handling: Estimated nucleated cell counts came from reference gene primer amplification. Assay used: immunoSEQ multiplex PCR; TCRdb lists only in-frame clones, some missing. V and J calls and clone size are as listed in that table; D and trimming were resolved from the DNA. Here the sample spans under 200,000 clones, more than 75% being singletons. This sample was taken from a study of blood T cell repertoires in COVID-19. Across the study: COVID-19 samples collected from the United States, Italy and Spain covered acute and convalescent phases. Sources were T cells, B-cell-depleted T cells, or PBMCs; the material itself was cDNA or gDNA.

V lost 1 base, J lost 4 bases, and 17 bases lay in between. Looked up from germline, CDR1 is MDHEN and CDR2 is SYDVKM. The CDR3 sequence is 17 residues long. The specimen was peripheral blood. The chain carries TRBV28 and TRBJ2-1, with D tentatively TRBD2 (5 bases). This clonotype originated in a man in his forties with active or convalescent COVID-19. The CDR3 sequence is CASSLSRSGVLYNEQFF. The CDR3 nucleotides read TGTGCCAGCAGTTTATCAAGAAGCGGAGTTTTATACAATGAGCAGTTCTTC.